The next 29 T cell receptor beta chains were all read from a single sample in a study of T-cell memory formation after mild COVID-19. TCRdb re-called the 5' RACE reads with MiXCR, one entry per CDR3 protein. The data contain around 500,000 distinct CDR3 sequences, 18% of them singletons. Sequencing was performed on PBMCs or a T cell subset sorted from them (not recorded which). The receptor set was obtained from an adult woman who had mild COVID-19 (a few samples of this study predate the infection). Cell type and time point are not known.

This clonotype turned up a few times. The chain uses TRBV20-1 and TRBJ1-2; a possible D gene is TRBD1 (5 bases). The CDR3 spans 13 residues. The germline V gene has CDR1 DFQATT and CDR2 SNEGSKA (reference sequence). Trimming left V 3 bases short and J 2 bases short, with 10 bases between. The CDR3 DNA is TGCAGTGCTAGTAGCGGGACGAACTATGGCTACACCTTC. Translating it yields CSASSGTNYGYTF.

This clonotype showed up just a few times. The chain couples TRBV7-3 to TRBJ1-1; D not resolved. From germline, CDR1 is SGHTA and CDR2 FQGTGA. Trimming shortened V by 5 bases and J by 2 bases, and 15 bases separated the two germline ends. The CDR3 runs to 15 residues. CDR3 in DNA: TGTGCCAGCAGCGCGGGTCTTTCGTTTAACACTGAAGCTTTCTTT. Translation gives CASSAGLSFNTEAFF.

This clonotype was seen a few times. The CDR3 bases are TGTGCCAGCAGCCGCAACTTGGGGGAACACAATGAGCAGTTCTTC. Translated, it gives CASSRNLGEHNEQFF. V is TRBV7-8 and J is TRBJ2-1; tentatively, D is TRBD1 or TRBD2 (5 bases each). Per germline, CDR1 SGHVS and CDR2 FQNEAQ. The CDR3 consists of 15 residues. V was trimmed by 5 bases and J by 5 bases, leaving 16 bases between them.

This clonotype was recorded a few times. This sequence joins TRBV4-1 and TRBJ2-7, with a tentative D call TRBD2 (7 bases). The ends were cut back, 3 bases at V and 5 bases at J, with 23 bases in the middle. CDR1 and CDR2 (germline): MGHRA, YSYEKL. The CDR3 consists of 17 residues. DNA of the CDR3: TGCGCCAGCAGCCAGATGGGGGGGGGCTACTGGTCTCACGAGCAGTACTTC. Residues: CASSQMGGGYWSHEQYF.

This rearrangement joins TRBV6-6 to TRBJ1-1; D remains ambiguous. CDR1 is MNHNY, CDR2 SVGAGI, per germline (reference sequence). The length of the CDR3 is 11 residues. The V end was cut by 1 base, the J end by 8 bases, with 5 bases between. CDR3 in DNA: TGTGCCAGCAGTTACTTGGGGGAAGCTTTCTTT. It is translated as CASSYLGEAFF.

This clonotype occurred a few times. This sequence joins TRBV6-5 and TRBJ2-7; TRBD1 aligns across 7 bases. CDR3 length: 15 residues. The V gene's germline CDR1 is MNHEY and CDR2 SVGAGI. Losses at the gene ends were 3 bases for V and 1 base for J; bases not matched to a gene: 6. The CDR3 DNA reads TGTGCCAGCAGTTATGAAGGGGGCCCATCCTACGAGCAGTACTTC. Translating gives CASSYEGGPSYEQYF.

V is TRBV5-4 and J is TRBJ2-7; 10 bases map to TRBD2. This CDR3 has 16 residues. Germline CDR1 reads SGHNT; CDR2 reads YYREEE (reference sequence). V lost 1 base, J lost 5 bases, and 9 bases stayed unmatched. The CDR3 bases are TGTGCCAGCAGCTTGCGGCTAGCGGGAGCTTTGGACGAGCAGTACTTC. It codes for CASSLRLAGALDEQYF.

The rearrangement joins TRBV19 to TRBJ1-1, with 9 bases fitting TRBD1. The V segment lost 7 bases and the J segment 2 bases; nucleotides outside the gene matches: 5. Germline V gives CDR1 LNHDA, CDR2 SQIVND (reference sequence). The CDR3 runs to 14 residues. CDR3 nucleotide sequence: TGTGCCAGTACCCGACAGGGGGGTAACACTGAAGCTTTCTTT. Translating it yields CASTRQGGNTEAFF. The variable domain in full, completed from reference TRBV19 and TRBJ1-1, reads DGGITQSPKYLFRKEGQNVTLSCEQNLNHDAMYWYRQDPGQGLRLIYYSQIVNDFQKGDIAEGYSVSREKKESFPLTVTSAQKNPTAFYLCASTRQGGNTEAFFGQGTRLTVV.

The chain links TRBV11-2 to TRBJ1-2, with D uncertain. CDR3 size: 13 residues. Trimming took 7 bases from V and 4 from J, leaving 13 bases between them. Germline assignment: CDR1 SGHAT and CDR2 FQNNGV. The CDR3 is CASTQAGSYGYTF. CDR3 DNA: TGTGCCAGCACCCAAGCGGGCAGCTATGGCTACACCTTC.

The rearrangement joins TRBV7-9 to TRBJ1-2; 8 nucleotides agree with TRBD1. Germline CDR1 and CDR2: SEHNR and FQNEAQ (reference sequence). With 7 bases clipped from V and 7 bases from J, the junction kept 11 bases outside the gene matches. The CDR3 is made up of 14 amino acids. The chain's CDR3 is CASTPDRGVVGYTF. DNA for the CDR3: TGTGCCAGCACCCCCGACAGGGGAGTCGTTGGCTACACCTTC.

This clonotype was detected ten times or more. The chain couples TRBV12-3 or TRBV12-4 to TRBJ1-1, with D possibly being TRBD1 (5 bases). This CDR3 comprises 13 residues. Trimming shortened V by 3 bases and J by 2 bases, and 7 bases separated the two germline ends. CDR3 in DNA: TGTGCCAGCAGTTTTGACAGAAACACTGAAGCTTTCTTT. Translating it yields CASSFDRNTEAFF.

V gene TRBV3-1 combines with J gene TRBJ2-7; 11 bases fit TRBD2. This CDR3 has 16 residues. Germline values: CDR1 LGHDT, CDR2 YNNKEL (reference sequence). V lost 5 bases, J lost 2 bases, and 8 bases stayed unmatched. The CDR3 DNA sequence: TGTGCCAGCAGCTTCGGGACTAGCGGAAACCCCTACGAGCAGTACTTC. Amino acid sequence: CASSFGTSGNPYEQYF.

The chain has TRBV7-8 and TRBJ1-1; D is possibly TRBD1 (5 bases). CDR3 length: 15 residues. The germline V and J ends were trimmed by 5 bases and 0 bases, with 13 bases remaining between them. Germline CDR1 is SGHVS and CDR2 is FQNEAQ. CDR3 amino acids: CASSAPQGMNTEAFF. The CDR3, as DNA: TGTGCCAGCAGCGCCCCTCAGGGAATGAACACTGAAGCTTTCTTT.

This clonotype has just a few counts. The CDR3 region has the DNA TGTGCCTGGAGTGTAAGCCCGGGGGCCTACGAGCAGTACTTC. This sequence encodes CAWSVSPGAYEQYF. The rearrangement joins TRBV30 to TRBJ2-7; the D gene is possibly TRBD2 (6 bases). The CDR3 contains 14 residues. The germline gives CDR1 GTSNPN, CDR2 SVGIG (reference sequence). Trimming shortened V by 0 bases and J by 2 bases, and 11 bases separated the two germline ends.

This clonotype was observed at least ten times. CDR3: CASSTPGRGRKDTQYF. In nucleotides, the CDR3 is TGTGCCAGCAGTACCCCAGGAAGGGGCCGAAAAGATACGCAGTATTTT. The chain employs TRBV12-3 or TRBV12-4 and TRBJ2-3, with a tentative D call TRBD1 (5 bases). Trimming stripped 5 bases from V and 5 bases from J, with 20 bases between. The CDR3 runs 16 residues.

CDR3 in amino acids: CASSILHRDHRTGELFF. CDR3 nucleotides: TGTGCCAGTAGTATCCTTCACCGGGACCATCGCACCGGGGAGCTGTTTTTT. The chain links TRBV19 to TRBJ2-2; possibly TRBD1 or TRBD2 for D (5 bases each). Germline CDR1 LNHDA, CDR2 SQIVND (reference sequence). The CDR3 runs 17 residues. V was cut by 3 bases and J by 4 bases, with 18 bases left in between.

The chain is built from TRBV5-1 and TRBJ2-3; 7 bases are a match to TRBD1. After removal of 4 bases from V and 2 bases from J, the junction contained 10 bases not matched to a gene. The CDR3 has 16 residues. The germline V gene encodes CDR1 SGHRS and CDR2 YFSETQ. The chain's CDR3 is CASSPERDRPTDTQYF. For the CDR3, the DNA is TGCGCCAGCAGCCCGGAACGGGACAGACCCACAGATACGCAGTATTTT.

This clonotype occurred a few times. This chain connects TRBV3-1 to TRBJ2-5; D may be TRBD2 (6 bases). Trimming pared 3 bases from V and 1 base from J, leaving 15 bases between. CDR3 length equals 16 residues. Germline assignment: CDR1 LGHDT and CDR2 YNNKEL (reference sequence). DNA of the CDR3: TGTGCCAGCAGCCACCGGCCGGGGGTAGTCCAAGAGACCCAGTACTTC. It specifies CASSHRPGVVQETQYF.

This sequence joins TRBV14 and TRBJ2-3; the match to TRBD2 covers 10 bases. The CDR3 is 17 residues long. The ends lost 0 bases at V and 1 base at J; junction bases unmatched: 4. CDR1 and CDR2 from the germline V gene are SGHDN and FVKESK. In nucleotides, the CDR3 is TGTGCCAGCAGCCAAGACCCTAGCGGGGGAGGCACAGATACGCAGTATTTT. It specifies CASSQDPSGGGTDTQYF.

This clonotype has at least ten counts. CDR3 DNA sequence: TGCGCCAGCAGTATTGCGGGACGAAATGTGAACACTGAAGCTTTCTTT. Amino acid sequence: CASSIAGRNVNTEAFF. The rearrangement joins TRBV5-1 to TRBJ1-1; TRBD1 might be the D (5 bases). The CDR3 extends over 16 amino acids. Germline loops: CDR1 SGHRS, CDR2 YFSETQ. Trimming removed 5 bases at V and 0 bases at J, with 17 bases between.

This clonotype was seen a handful of times. CDR3: CASSADALPFSYNEQFF. The CDR3 nucleotides read TGTGCCAGCTCGGCGGACGCACTGCCGTTCTCCTACAATGAGCAGTTCTTC. The chain employs TRBV12-3 or TRBV12-4 and TRBJ2-1; D ambiguous. Trimming shortened V by 8 bases and J by 0 bases, and 20 bases separated the two germline ends. The CDR3 spans 17 residues.

CDR3 coding DNA: TGCGCCAGCAGCGATGGACTAGCGGGACTAAGTGAGCAGTACTTC. It specifies CASSDGLAGLSEQYF. The genes are TRBV5-1 and TRBJ2-7; 12 bases are a match to TRBD2. The V gene's germline CDR1 is SGHRS and CDR2 YFSETQ. V was pared by 4 bases and J by 7 bases, with 9 bases of the junction left unmatched. The length of the CDR3 is 15 residues.

The V and J genes are TRBV18 and TRBJ2-3; TRBD1 agrees at 7 bases. V was pared by 3 bases and J by 2 bases, with 5 bases of the junction left unmatched. The germline V gene has CDR1 KGHSH and CDR2 LQKENI. The CDR3 is 15 residues long. In DNA form, the CDR3 reads TGTGCCAGCTCACCTGGTGAGGGGGCCACAGATACGCAGTATTTT. Translation: CASSPGEGATDTQYF.

V gene TRBV5-1 combines with J gene TRBJ2-1, with TRBD2 identical over 12 bases. The junction had 8 bases not matched to a gene; V was cut back by 4 bases and J by 6 bases. The CDR3 sequence is 16 residues long. Germline-derived CDR1 and CDR2 are SGHRS and YFSETQ. The CDR3 nucleotides are TGCGCCAGCAGCCCAGTGACTAGCGGGAGAGGCAATGAGCAGTTCTTC. Protein sequence: CASSPVTSGRGNEQFF. The whole variable domain, filled in from reference TRBV5-1 and TRBJ2-1, reads KAGVTQTPRYLIKTRGQQVTLSCSPISGHRSVSWYQQTPGQGLQFLFEYFSETQRNKGNFPGRFSGRQFSNSRSEMNVSTLELGDSALYLCASSPVTSGRGNEQFFGPGTRLTVL.

This clonotype has only a few counts. The chain uses TRBV12-3 or TRBV12-4 and TRBJ2-7; 10 nucleotides match TRBD2. V gave up 2 bases and J gave up 6 bases; unmatched junction bases: 7. This CDR3 is 15 amino acids long. The CDR3 region is CASSLSSGSFSEQYF. Here the CDR3 DNA reads TGTGCCAGCAGTTTATCTAGCGGGAGCTTCTCCGAGCAGTACTTC.

This rearrangement joins TRBV7-9 to TRBJ2-1; either TRBD1 or TRBD2 may fit D (6 bases each). The V gene lost 3 bases and the J gene lost 5 bases, with 14 bases spanning the gap. This CDR3 contains 15 residues. The germline V gene has CDR1 SEHNR and CDR2 FQNEAQ (reference sequence). As DNA, the CDR3 is TGTGCCAGCAGCTTCCGAGGAGGGGGGCACAATGAGCAGTTCTTC. Translation gives CASSFRGGGHNEQFF.

The rearrangement uses TRBV6-2 or TRBV6-3 and TRBJ2-3; D perhaps matches TRBD1 (5 bases). Per germline, CDR1 MNHEY and CDR2 SVGEGT. The CDR3 extends over 12 amino acids. The V and J ends lost 9 bases and 0 bases respectively, with 7 bases between them. In DNA form, the CDR3 reads TGTGCCAGAAGGGGAAGCACAGATACGCAGTATTTT. This sequence encodes CARRGSTDTQYF.

J is TRBJ2-1 and V is TRBV2; 7 bases align to TRBD2. V trimming: 6 bases; J trimming: 7 bases; junction bases outside the gene matches: 9. Germline V lookup: CDR1 SNHLY, CDR2 FYNNEI. CDR3 length: 14 amino acids. In DNA form, the CDR3 reads TGTGCCAGCAGATACCGGACTAGTAAGAATGAGCAGTTCTTC. Residues: CASRYRTSKNEQFF. Combining the CDR3 with reference TRBV2 and TRBJ2-1 gives the whole variable domain EPEVTQTPSHQVTQMGQEVILRCVPISNHLYFYWYRQILGQKVEFLVSFYNNEISEKSEIFDDQFSVERPDGSNFTLKIRSTKLEDSAMYFCASRYRTSKNEQFFGPGTRLTVL.

J is TRBJ1-2 and V is TRBV7-9; no clear D. Trimming removed 6 bases from V and 1 base from J, with 12 bases in between. Per the germline V gene, CDR1 is SEHNR and CDR2 is FQNEAQ (reference sequence). The CDR3 has 14 residues. The CDR3 spells CASSTLEDNYGYTF. CDR3 nucleotide sequence: TGTGCCAGCAGTACCCTGGAGGATAACTATGGCTACACCTTC.